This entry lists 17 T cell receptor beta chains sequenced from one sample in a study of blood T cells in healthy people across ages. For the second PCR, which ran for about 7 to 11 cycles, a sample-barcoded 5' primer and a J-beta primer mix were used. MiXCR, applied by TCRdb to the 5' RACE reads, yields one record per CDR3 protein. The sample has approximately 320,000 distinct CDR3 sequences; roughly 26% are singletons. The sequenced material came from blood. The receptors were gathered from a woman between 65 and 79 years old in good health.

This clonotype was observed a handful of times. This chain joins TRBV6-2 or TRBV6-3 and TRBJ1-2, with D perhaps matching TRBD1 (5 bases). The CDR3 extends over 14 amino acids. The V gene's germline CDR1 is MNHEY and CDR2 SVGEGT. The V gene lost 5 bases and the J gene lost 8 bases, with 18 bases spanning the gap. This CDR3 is CASSHQTDLEGYTF. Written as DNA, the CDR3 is TGTGCCAGCAGTCACCAGACAGATTTGGAGGGCTACACCTTC.

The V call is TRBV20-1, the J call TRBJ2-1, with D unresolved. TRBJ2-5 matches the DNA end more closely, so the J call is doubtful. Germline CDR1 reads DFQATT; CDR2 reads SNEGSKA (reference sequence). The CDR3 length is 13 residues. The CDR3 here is CSARDRWLETQYF. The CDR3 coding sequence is TGCAGTGCTAGAGATCGGTGGCTAGAGACCCAGTACTTC.

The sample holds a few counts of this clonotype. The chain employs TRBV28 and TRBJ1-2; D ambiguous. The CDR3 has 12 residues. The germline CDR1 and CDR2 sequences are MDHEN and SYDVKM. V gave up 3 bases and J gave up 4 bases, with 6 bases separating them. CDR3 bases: TGTGCCAGCAGTTTGAACGGCTATGGCTACACCTTC. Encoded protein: CASSLNGYGYTF.

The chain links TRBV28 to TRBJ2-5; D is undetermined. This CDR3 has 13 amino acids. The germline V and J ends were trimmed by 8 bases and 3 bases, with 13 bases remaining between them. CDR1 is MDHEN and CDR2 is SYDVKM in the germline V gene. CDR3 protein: CASADITKETQYF. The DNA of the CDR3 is TGTGCCAGCGCGGATATTACTAAAGAGACCCAGTACTTC.

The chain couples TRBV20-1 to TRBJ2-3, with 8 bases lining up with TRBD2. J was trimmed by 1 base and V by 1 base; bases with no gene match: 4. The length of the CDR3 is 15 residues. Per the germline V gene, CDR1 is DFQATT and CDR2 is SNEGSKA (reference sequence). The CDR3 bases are TGCAGTGCTAGAGCCCCGACTAGCGGCACAGATACGCAGTATTTT. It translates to CSARAPTSGTDTQYF.

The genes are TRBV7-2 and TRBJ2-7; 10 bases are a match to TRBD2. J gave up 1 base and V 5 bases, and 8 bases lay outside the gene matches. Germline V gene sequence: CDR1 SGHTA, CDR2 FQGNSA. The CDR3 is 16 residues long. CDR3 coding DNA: TGTGCCAGCAGCCCCTATACTAGCGGGGCGTCCTACGAGCAGTACTTC. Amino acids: CASSPYTSGASYEQYF.

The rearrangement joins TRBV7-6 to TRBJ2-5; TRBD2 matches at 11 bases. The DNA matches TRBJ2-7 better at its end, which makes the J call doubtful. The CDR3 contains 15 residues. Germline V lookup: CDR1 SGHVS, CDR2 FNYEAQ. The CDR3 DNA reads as TGTGCCAGCAGCTGGGGACTAGCGGCGACCTACGAGCAGTACTTC. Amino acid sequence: CASSWGLAATYEQYF.

The CDR3 nucleotides read TGTGCCAGCAGCACGACCGGGGAAGCTTTCTTT. It codes for CASSTTGEAFF. The genes are TRBV2 and TRBJ1-1, with D hard to call. This CDR3 is 11 amino acids long. Germline loops: CDR1 SNHLY, CDR2 FYNNEI. V was trimmed by 6 bases and J by 8 bases, leaving 10 bases between them.

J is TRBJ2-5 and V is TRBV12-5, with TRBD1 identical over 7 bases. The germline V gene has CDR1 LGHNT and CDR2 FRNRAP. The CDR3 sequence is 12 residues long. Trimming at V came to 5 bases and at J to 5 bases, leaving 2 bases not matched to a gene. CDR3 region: CASGQGVETQYF. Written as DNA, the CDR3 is TGTGCTAGTGGTCAGGGGGTTGAGACCCAGTACTTC.

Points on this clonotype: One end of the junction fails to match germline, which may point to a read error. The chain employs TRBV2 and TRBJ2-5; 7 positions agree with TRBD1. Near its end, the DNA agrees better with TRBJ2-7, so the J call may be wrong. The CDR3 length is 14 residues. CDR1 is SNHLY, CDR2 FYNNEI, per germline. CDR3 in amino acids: CASCGRQGSSEQYF. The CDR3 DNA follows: TGTGCCAGCTGCGGCCGACAGGGTTCCTCCGAGCAGTACTTC.

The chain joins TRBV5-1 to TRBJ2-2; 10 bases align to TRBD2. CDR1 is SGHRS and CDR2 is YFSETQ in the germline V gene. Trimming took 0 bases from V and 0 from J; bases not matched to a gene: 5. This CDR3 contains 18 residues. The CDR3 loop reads CASSLGGSGRTNTGELFF. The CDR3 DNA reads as TGCGCCAGCAGCTTGGGAGGTAGCGGGAGGACGAACACCGGGGAGCTGTTTTTT.

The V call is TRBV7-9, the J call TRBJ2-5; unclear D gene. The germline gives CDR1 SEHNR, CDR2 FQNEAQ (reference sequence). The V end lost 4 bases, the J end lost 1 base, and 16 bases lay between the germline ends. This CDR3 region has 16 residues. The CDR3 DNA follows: TGTGCCAGCAGCTCCTATCCAGACTCTCCCCAAGAGACCCAGTACTTC. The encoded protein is CASSSYPDSPQETQYF.

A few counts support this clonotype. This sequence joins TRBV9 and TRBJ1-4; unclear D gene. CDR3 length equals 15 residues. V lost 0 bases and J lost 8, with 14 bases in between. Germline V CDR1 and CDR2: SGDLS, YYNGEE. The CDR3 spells CASSVVPLPEEKLFF. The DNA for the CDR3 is TGTGCCAGCAGCGTAGTACCGCTCCCCGAGGAAAAACTGTTTTTT.

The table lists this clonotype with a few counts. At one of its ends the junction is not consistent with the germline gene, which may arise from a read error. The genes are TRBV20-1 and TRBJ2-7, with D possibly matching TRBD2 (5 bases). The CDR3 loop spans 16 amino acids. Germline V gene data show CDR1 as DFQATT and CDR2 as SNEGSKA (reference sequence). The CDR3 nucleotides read TGCAGTGCTCCAAGGCGAGGGCTAGTTGGCTCCTACGAGCGGTACTTC. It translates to CSAPRRGLVGSYERYF.

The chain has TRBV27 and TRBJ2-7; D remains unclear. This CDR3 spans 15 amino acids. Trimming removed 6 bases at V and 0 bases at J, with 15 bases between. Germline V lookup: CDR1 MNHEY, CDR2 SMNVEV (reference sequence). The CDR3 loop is CASSPPYSPSYEQYF. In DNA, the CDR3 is TGTGCCAGCAGCCCACCATATTCCCCCTCCTACGAGCAGTACTTC.

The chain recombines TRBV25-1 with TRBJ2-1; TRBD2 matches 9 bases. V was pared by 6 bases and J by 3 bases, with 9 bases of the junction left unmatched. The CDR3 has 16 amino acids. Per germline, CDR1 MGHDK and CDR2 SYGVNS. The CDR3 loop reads CASRGSSGRRYNEQFF. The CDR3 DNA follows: TGTGCCAGCAGGGGGAGTAGCGGGAGACGCTACAATGAGCAGTTCTTC. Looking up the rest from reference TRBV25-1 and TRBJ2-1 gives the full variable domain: EADIYQTPRYLVIGTGKKITLECSQTMGHDKMYWYQQDPGMELHLIHYSYGVNSTEKGDLSSESTVSRIRTEHFPLTLESARPSHTSQYLCASRGSSGRRYNEQFFGPGTRLTVL.

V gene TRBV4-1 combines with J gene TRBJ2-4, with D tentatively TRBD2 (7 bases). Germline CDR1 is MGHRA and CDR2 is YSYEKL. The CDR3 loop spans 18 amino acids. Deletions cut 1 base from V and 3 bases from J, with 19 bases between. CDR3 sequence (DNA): TGCGCCAGCAGCCAAGGATCGGTAGGGGGAGGGATCAAAAACATTCAGTACTTC. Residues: CASSQGSVGGGIKNIQYF.